This TCR beta chain was found in a study of beta chain features in type 1 diabetes. Study-level background: Healthy donors resembled patients in age, gender and cell yields. Study-wide points: In all four CD4+ subsets, TCRB CDR3 length was significantly, moderately reduced in type 1 diabetes.

CD45RO/CCR7/CD25/CD127/CD95/CD27 sorting isolated CD4+ naive, central memory, regulatory and stem cell-like memory cells. This clone has only a few counts. Its antigen remains unknown. The CDR3 is 15 residues long. Trimming removed 4 bases from V and 5 bases from J; junction bases left unmatched: 10. Germline V gene sequence: CDR1 SGHTA, CDR2 FQGNSA. Reverse transcribing all isolated RNA meant expressed TCRB transcripts were sequenced. It was found that naive, central memory and regulatory T cell samples averaged roughly 3.5 million reads. Some clones are missing from TCRdb's copy, which holds only in-frame ones; the method was immunoSEQ multiplex PCR. The sample holds a few hundred thousand clones, around 9.6% seen once.

The TCR comes from a man younger than 40 with type 1 diabetes. V and J are TRBV7-2 and TRBJ2-5, with TRBD2 matching over 7 bases. Sequenced sample: central memory CD4+ T cells from blood. CDR3 amino acids: CASSWSLAAGETQYF. CDR3 nucleotides: TGTGCCAGCAGCTGGTCCCTAGCGGCTGGGGAGACCCAGTACTTC.